A single sample gave rise to the 5 T cell receptor beta chains below, sequenced in a study of cytomegalovirus exposure and HLA in healthy donors. It was with 60 Vbeta and 13 Jbeta primers that the PCR ran. Assay: immunoSEQ multiplex PCR; the TCRdb copy retains only in-frame clones and omits some. The sample contains about 130,000 clones, around 84% of which appear only once. The sequenced sample consisted of PBMCs. These receptors were collected from a man between 45 and 60 years old in good health and CMV-seronegative.

V and J are TRBV19 and TRBJ1-4; tentatively, D is TRBD1 (5 bases). CDR1 LNHDA and CDR2 SQIVND come from the germline V gene (reference sequence). The CDR3 is 13 amino acids. Trimming shortened V by 7 bases and J by 8 bases, and 14 bases separated the two germline ends. In DNA form, the CDR3 reads TGTGCCAGTACTCCGAGGCGGGGCGAAAAACTGTTTTTT. Its protein product is CASTPRRGEKLFF.

V is TRBV5-1 and J is TRBJ1-1, with 7 bases that match TRBD1. Germline V gene sequence: CDR1 SGHRS, CDR2 YFSETQ. Unmatched junction bases numbered 5, after V lost 4 bases and J lost 2 bases. This CDR3 spans 14 amino acids. The CDR3 protein is CASSGGQPNTEAFF. The CDR3 DNA follows: TGCGCCAGCAGCGGGGGACAGCCTAACACTGAAGCTTTCTTT. The full variable domain, in which reference TRBV5-1 and TRBJ1-1 provide the parts outside the CDR3, is KAGVTQTPRYLIKTRGQQVTLSCSPISGHRSVSWYQQTPGQGLQFLFEYFSETQRNKGNFPGRFSGRQFSNSRSEMNVSTLELGDSALYLCASSGGQPNTEAFFGQGTRLTVV.

This clone was seen once. The chain is built from TRBV27 and TRBJ2-7; no clear D. The germline CDR1 and CDR2 sequences are MNHEY and SMNVEV (reference sequence). The CDR3 runs to 14 residues. V was shortened by 2 bases and J by 0 bases, with 8 bases between the two germline ends. The CDR3 nucleotides are TGTGCCAGCAGTTTAGAGGCCAGCTCCTACGAGCAGTACTTC. Translation gives CASSLEASSYEQYF.

The chain is built from TRBV7-2 and TRBJ1-2; perhaps TRBD1 as D (6 bases). V dropped 5 bases and J dropped 2 bases, with 15 bases sitting between them. The CDR3 is 15 residues long. The V gene's germline CDR1 is SGHTA and CDR2 FQGNSA. CDR3 region: CASSPQGNLNYGYTF. The CDR3 DNA is TGTGCCAGCAGCCCCCAGGGGAATTTGAACTATGGCTACACCTTC.

CDR3 loop: CASSQGWTGGVEDTQYF. The CDR3 DNA reads TGTGCCAGCAGCCAGGGGTGGACAGGGGGGGTAGAAGATACGCAGTATTTT. The genes are TRBV7-9 and TRBJ2-3, with TRBD1 matching over 10 bases. CDR1 SEHNR and CDR2 FQNEAQ come from the germline V gene (reference sequence). V shed 5 bases and J 5 bases; nucleotides not matched to a gene: 13. The CDR3 sequence is 17 residues long. The full variable domain, its missing parts supplied by reference TRBV7-9 and TRBJ2-3, is DTGVSQNPRHKITKRGQNVTFRCDPISEHNRLYWYRQTLGQGPEFLTYFQNEAQLEKSRLLSDRFSAERPKGSFSTLEIQRTEQGDSAMYLCASSQGWTGGVEDTQYFGPGTRLTVL.